These T cell receptor beta chains were read from a single sample in a study of cytomegalovirus exposure and HLA in healthy donors. Repertoires were generated with immunoSEQ multiplex PCR, while TCRdb's copy carries only in-frame clones and drops some. Of 150,000 to 200,000 clones in the sample, roughly 80% are singletons; the top ten hold over 2%. The sequencing sample was made of PBMCs. The receptors shown here come from a woman aged 45 to 65 in good health and CMV-seropositive. CDR3s include the opening cysteine and the closing phenylalanine or tryptophan. A D gene is named only where the DNA matches it firmly. Only part of the rows carry a size: once, few, many, or a class if the clone is expanded.

clone_size d_call j_call v_call cdr3_nt cdr3_aa
many TRBD1 TRBJ1-2 TRBV2 TGTGCCAGCAGCCCGGGACAGGGGTTTCAAGGCTACACCTTC CASSPGQGFQGYTF
NA TRBD1 TRBJ2-5 TRBV19 TGTGCCAGTAGTATCTCCGGACAGGGACCTCATGAGACCCAGTACTTC CASSISGQGPHETQYF
NA TRBD2 TRBJ2-7 TRBV5-4 TGTGCCAGCAGCTTCTGGACTAGCGGGGGGTCGGAGCAGTACTTC CASSFWTSGGSEQYF
few NA TRBJ1-3 TRBV6-5 TGTGCCAGCAGTCGGGGGACCTCTGGAAACACCATATATTTT CASSRGTSGNTIYF
NA NA TRBJ2-6 TRBV2 TGTGCCAGCGGGGCATCGAACCCCTCTGGGGCCAACGTCCTGACTTTC CASGASNPSGANVLTF
NA TRBD2 TRBJ2-7 TRBV7-9 TGTGCCAGCAGCTTAGACGGGGGGGCCCCCCACGAGCAGTACTTC CASSLDGGAPHEQYF
NA TRBD1 TRBJ1-5 TRBV2 TGTGCCAGCAGCGAAAGGGAGGCAGGGGGTCAGCCCCAGCATTTT CASSEREAGGQPQHF
NA NA TRBJ1-1 TRBV19 TGTGCCAGTCAGAGACAGGCTGGGGGCACTGAAGCTTTCTTT CASQRQAGGTEAFF
NA NA TRBJ1-5 TRBV30 TGTGCCTGGAGCACCTCGGTAAGCAATCAGCCCCAGCATTTT CAWSTSVSNQPQHF
NA TRBD2 TRBJ2-1 TRBV25-1 TGTGCCAGCAGTGAATTAATTAGCGGGGGATTTGATGAGCAGTTCTTC CASSELISGGFDEQFF
few TRBD1 TRBJ1-1 TRBV7-9 TGTGCCAGCAGCTCTCCAGGGGGCGCGGGAGCTTTCTTT CASSSPGGAGAFF
NA TRBD1 TRBJ2-7 TRBV11-2 TGTGCCAGCAGCTTAGTAGGGGGCGAGTACGAGCAGTACTTC CASSLVGGEYEQYF
NA TRBD1 TRBJ2-2 TRBV27 TGTGCCAGCATGGGACAGGCCCGGGTAGGCGGGGAGCTGTTTTTT CASMGQARVGGELFF
NA NA TRBJ1-1 TRBV11-2 TGTGCCAGCAGCCCCCGAGGGGGTGTCACTGAAGCTTTCTTT CASSPRGGVTEAFF
few NA TRBJ2-7 TRBV5-1 TGCGCCAGCAGCTCCGGACTGCCGAGCTCCTACGAGCAGTACTTC CASSSGLPSSYEQYF
NA TRBD1 TRBJ1-2 TRBV6-5 TGTGCCAGCAGTCAACAGACAGGGACGCGCGGCTACACCTTC CASSQQTGTRGYTF
NA NA TRBJ2-6 TRBV9 NA CASSVGSGANVLAF
few NA TRBJ2-3 TRBV7-9 TGTGCCAGCAGCCCACAGGGTTTCACAGATACGCAGTATTTT CASSPQGFTDTQYF
few NA TRBJ1-5 TRBV15 TGTGCCACCAGCAGAAATTACAATCAGCCCCAGCATTTT CATSRNYNQPQHF
NA NA TRBJ1-1 TRBV6-6 TGTGCCAGCAGTTATTCCAGGGTGCGGACTGAAGCTTTCTTT CASSYSRVRTEAFF
few TRBD1 TRBJ1-4 TRBV10-3 TGTGCCAGCCGGGGGGGGACAGGGGATGAAAAACTGTTTTTT CASRGGTGDEKLFF
few TRBD1 TRBJ1-2 TRBV5-6 TGTGCCAGCAGCCCCCCCGGGACAGTTGGATATGGCTACACCTTC CASSPPGTVGYGYTF
once NA TRBJ1-3 TRBV6-6 TGTGCCAGCAGCCTACAGTTCTCTGGAAACACCATATATTTT CASSLQFSGNTIYF
NA TRBD1 TRBJ1-6 TRBV18 TGTGCCAGCTCACCACCGGGACAGGGAGGTTCACCCCTCCACTTT CASSPPGQGGSPLHF
once TRBD2 TRBJ2-1 TRBV29-1 TGCAGCGTTGCGCGCGGGGGGCGAAATGAGCAGTTCTTC CSVARGGRNEQFF
NA TRBD1 TRBJ1-6 TRBV10-3 TGTGCCAGCAGTGATCCCACCGGGACAGGGGTTTCACCCCTCCACTTT CASSDPTGTGVSPLHF